This T cell receptor beta chain derives from a study of cytomegalovirus exposure and HLA in healthy donors. The wider study: Researchers previously reported finding about 110 million unique TCR beta sequences from about 200 million T cells.

This clone has more than one count but fewer than ten. The antigen remains undetermined. PCR was performed using 60 Vbeta and 13 Jbeta primers. Measured with immunoSEQ multiplex PCR; TCRdb has only the in-frame clones, and not every one. The sample lists about 150,000 clones; 65% to 70% were seen once. Deletions cut 8 bases from V and 7 bases from J, with 18 bases between. This CDR3 spans 13 amino acids. CDR1 is MNHNY and CDR2 is SVGAGI in the germline V gene (reference sequence). Study-wide findings and caveats: Researchers catalogued 164 TCR beta chains as cytomegalovirus-associated. A missense variant in DCLRE1C was later tied to TCR beta V- and J-gene trimming. According to a later analysis, donors in an Asian-associated ancestry cluster reportedly had fewer N-insertions than the roughly 660-donor mean.

The specimen was PBMCs. The chain recombines TRBV6-6 with TRBJ2-7; D is ambiguous. The TCR comes from a man aged 25 to 40 in good health and CMV-seropositive. This CDR3 is CASPILQLKEQYF. In DNA, the CDR3 is TGTGCCAGCCCGATACTCCAACTTAAGGAGCAGTACTTC.